The 2 T cell receptor beta chains below all came from one sample that was sequenced in a study of somatic mutations in cytotoxic T cells in rheumatoid arthritis. Assay used: immunoSEQ multiplex PCR; TCRdb lists only in-frame clones, some missing. The sample has 15,000 to 20,000 clones, over 75% seen once; the top ten hold more than 7%. The specimen was CD8+ T cells sorted from blood. The origin of the receptors is an adult with rheumatoid arthritis.

This clone was counted a single time. The chain joins TRBV4-1 to TRBJ2-7; possibly TRBD1 for D (5 bases). V shed 1 base and J shed 3 bases, with 10 bases lying between them. The CDR3 spans 14 residues. From germline, CDR1 is MGHRA and CDR2 YSYEKL. CDR3 protein: CASSQARQYYEQYF. CDR3 bases: TGCGCCAGCAGCCAAGCTAGACAGTACTACGAGCAGTACTTC.

The rearrangement links TRBV27 to TRBJ1-2, with 8 bases matching TRBD1. The germline V gene has CDR1 MNHEY and CDR2 SMNVEV (reference sequence). V dropped 7 bases and J dropped 6; count of bases not matched to a gene: 7. The CDR3 length is 13 residues. The CDR3 DNA follows: TGTGCCAGCACCGCGGACAGGGTGAATGGCTACACCTTC. Amino acid sequence: CASTADRVNGYTF.